The present entry profiles one T cell receptor (beta chain) with its context. Its cognate antigen is unknown. These data originate in a study of cytomegalovirus exposure and HLA in healthy donors. Points from the study as a whole: Researchers counted around 180 TCR beta chains as cytomegalovirus-associated. Earlier analysis found most TCR beta V segments productive about 87% or about 30% of the time.

This CDR3 comprises 16 residues. Per germline, CDR1 SGHVS and CDR2 FNYEAQ. V was cut by 5 bases and J by 0 bases, with 14 bases left in between. The study ran its PCR with 60 Vbeta and 13 Jbeta primers. Generated by immunoSEQ multiplex PCR, the TCRdb table keeps only in-frame clones and is missing some. The table for this sample gives about 200,000 clones. Sequencing used PBMCs. The V and J genes are TRBV7-6 and TRBJ1-3; no firm D call. The sequence came from a boy younger than 18 in good health and CMV-seronegative. In nucleotides, the CDR3 is TGTGCCAGCAGCCGGGAGGCTGAGAGCTCTGGAAACACCATATATTTT. The encoded protein is CASSREAESSGNTIYF.